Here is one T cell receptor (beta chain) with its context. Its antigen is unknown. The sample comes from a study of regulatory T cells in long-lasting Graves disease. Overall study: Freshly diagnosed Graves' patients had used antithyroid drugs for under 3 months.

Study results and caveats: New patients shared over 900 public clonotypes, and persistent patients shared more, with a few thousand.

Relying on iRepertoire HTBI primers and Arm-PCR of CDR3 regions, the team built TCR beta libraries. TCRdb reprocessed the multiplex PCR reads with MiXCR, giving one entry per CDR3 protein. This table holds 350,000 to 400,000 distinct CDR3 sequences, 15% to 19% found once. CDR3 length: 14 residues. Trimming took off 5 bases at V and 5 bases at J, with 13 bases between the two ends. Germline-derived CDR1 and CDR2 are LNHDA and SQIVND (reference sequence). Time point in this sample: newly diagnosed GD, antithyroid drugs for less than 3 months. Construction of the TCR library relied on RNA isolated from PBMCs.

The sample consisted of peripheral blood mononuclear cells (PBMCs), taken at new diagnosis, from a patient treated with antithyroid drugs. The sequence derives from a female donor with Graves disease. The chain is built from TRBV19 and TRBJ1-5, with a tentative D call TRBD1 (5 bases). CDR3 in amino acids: CASSGGAGYQPQHF. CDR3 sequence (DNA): TGTGCCAGTAGTGGCGGGGCAGGCTATCAGCCCCAGCATTTT.